Sequencing of this T cell receptor beta chain was carried out in a study of cytomegalovirus exposure and HLA in healthy donors. Overall study results and limits: Association of a missense DCLRE1C variant with TCR beta V- and J-gene trimming was reported in a later analysis. In a later analysis, HLA-associated TCR beta chains were more clonally expanded than equally common others. Immune exposure information comprised only CMV serostatus.

With 60 Vbeta and 13 Jbeta primers, the PCR was carried out. Produced via immunoSEQ multiplex PCR; TCRdb's table is partial and in-frame only. This sample has roughly 98,000 clones; more than 60% occur once, and the top ten carry 11%. Donors were nominally healthy when sampled, though unrecorded immune exposures were likely. The CDR3 has 14 amino acids. Trimming removed 7 bases at V and 3 bases at J, with 12 bases between. Germline assignment: CDR1 SNHLY and CDR2 FYNNEI. Regarding this clone: Its antigen is unknown.

The genes are TRBV2 and TRBJ2-2; possible D gene TRBD1, 6 bases. The clonotype originates from a man aged 18 to 30 in good health and CMV-seropositive. Sequenced: PBMCs. The CDR3: CASTPGEHTGELFF. The CDR3 DNA reads as TGTGCCAGCACTCCAGGGGAGCACACCGGGGAGCTGTTTTTT. The variable domain in full, completed from reference TRBV2 and TRBJ2-2, reads EPEVTQTPSHQVTQMGQEVILRCVPISNHLYFYWYRQILGQKVEFLVSFYNNEISEKSEIFDDQFSVERPDGSNFTLKIRSTKLEDSAMYFCASTPGEHTGELFFGEGSRLTVL.